This TCR beta chain was found in a study of blood T cell repertoires in COVID-19. V shed 6 bases, J shed 3 bases, and the junction held 11 bases outside the gene matches. There are 17 residues in the CDR3. The germline CDR1 and CDR2 sequences are MNHEY and SMNVEV (reference sequence). The data were produced by immunoSEQ multiplex PCR, yet TCRdb's version contains in-frame clones alone and is incomplete. The table has 100,000 to 150,000 clones, around 74% seen once; the top ten hold over 5.5%. The sequenced sample consisted of peripheral blood. V usage is TRBV27 and J usage is TRBJ2-3; 11 bases are shared with TRBD2. This TCR came from a man at least 80 years old with COVID-19, enrolled during active disease. The CDR3: CASRPRVTSGRTDTQYF. The CDR3 DNA reads TGTGCCAGCAGACCTAGGGTAACTAGCGGGAGAACAGATACGCAGTATTTT.